Listed here are 32 T cell receptor beta chains from one sample, sequenced in a study of blood T cell repertoires in COVID-19. Repertoires were generated with immunoSEQ multiplex PCR, while TCRdb's copy carries only in-frame clones and drops some. The sample lists about 280,000 clones, about 89% occurring once. The sequenced material came from peripheral blood. The receptor set was obtained from a man aged 50-60 years with acute or convalescent COVID-19.

This chain uses TRBV18 with TRBJ1-2; D uncertain. Germline lookup yields CDR1 KGHSH and CDR2 LQKENI. V shed 2 bases and J shed 3 bases, with 4 bases lying between them. This CDR3 comprises 12 residues. CDR3 region: CASSPTDYGYTF. Here the CDR3 DNA reads TGTGCCAGCTCACCAACGGACTATGGCTACACCTTC.

The V gene is TRBV5-1, the J gene TRBJ1-2, with D possibly matching TRBD1 (6 bases). CDR1 is SGHRS and CDR2 is YFSETQ in the germline V gene. The CDR3 is made up of 15 amino acids. The V end lost 4 bases, the J end lost 3 bases, and 16 bases lay between the germline ends. CDR3 DNA sequence: TGCGCCAGCAGCCCTTCAGCAGGGGCCCACTATGGCTACACCTTC. This translates into CASSPSAGAHYGYTF.

The chain carries TRBV6-5 and TRBJ2-3, with 10 bases that match TRBD2. V shed 6 bases and J 11 bases; nucleotides not matched to a gene: 8. The length of the CDR3 is 13 residues. The germline gives CDR1 MNHEY, CDR2 SVGAGI. In DNA, the CDR3 is TGTGCCAGCAGGTGGACTAGCGGAAGGGAGCAGTATTTT. As protein: CASRWTSGREQYF.

V gene TRBV10-1 combines with J gene TRBJ1-1; 7 nucleotides align to TRBD1. Germline loops: CDR1 WNHNN, CDR2 SYGVQD (reference sequence). Losses at the gene ends were 6 bases for V and 5 bases for J; bases not matched to a gene: 6. The CDR3 is 13 amino acids. The DNA of the CDR3 is TGCGCCAGCAGCGCCTCCAGGGGGACTGAAGCTTTCTTT. This gives the protein CASSASRGTEAFF.

The chain joins TRBV6-5 to TRBJ1-1; 7 bases agree with TRBD1. V lost 6 bases, J lost 3 bases, and 4 bases stayed unmatched. The CDR3 has 13 amino acids. Looked up from germline, CDR1 is MNHEY and CDR2 is SVGAGI. CDR3 sequence reads: CASSRQGHTEAFF. DNA for the CDR3: TGTGCCAGCAGCAGACAGGGACACACTGAAGCTTTCTTT.

The chain links TRBV9 to TRBJ1-1; D may be TRBD1 (5 bases). Germline-derived CDR1 and CDR2 are SGDLS and YYNGEE. CDR3 size: 13 residues. Trimming cost V 2 bases and J 1 base, with 6 bases left between them. The CDR3 nucleotides are TGTGCCAGCAGCGTTACAGGGAACACTGAAGCTTTCTTT. Translated, it gives CASSVTGNTEAFF.

This clone appeared once. The V call is TRBV7-6, the J call TRBJ2-2, with a possible D match to TRBD2 (7 bases). V was clipped by 5 bases and J by 2 bases, with 15 bases between them. Germline lookup yields CDR1 SGHVS and CDR2 FNYEAQ. The CDR3 is 16 amino acids. CDR3 coding DNA: TGTGCCAGCAGCCCCCAAGGGGGGGACAACACCGGGGAGCTGTTTTTT. This codes for CASSPQGGDNTGELFF. Using reference TRBV7-6 and TRBJ2-2 for the parts outside the CDR3, the full variable domain is GAGVSQSPRYKVTKRGQDVALRCDPISGHVSLYWYRQALGQGPEFLTYFNYEAQQDKSGLPNDRFSAERPEGSISTLTIQRTEQRDSAMYRCASSPQGGDNTGELFFGEGSRLTVL.

The chain carries TRBV6-5 and TRBJ1-1; a weak D match, TRBD1 (6 bases). The CDR3 is 16 amino acids. Trimming took 2 bases from V and 3 from J, leaving 16 bases between them. Germline V gene lookup returns CDR1 MNHEY and CDR2 SVGAGI. CDR3 nucleotides: TGTGCCAGCAGTTACGGGGGGGCGCGGGGGTACACTGAAGCTTTCTTT. Its translation is CASSYGGARGYTEAFF.

CDR3 in amino acids: CASTPDGGVDGYTF. CDR3 coding DNA: TGCGCCAGCACCCCCGACGGGGGTGTCGATGGCTACACCTTC. The gene calls are TRBV23-1 and TRBJ1-2; a weak D match, TRBD1 (5 bases). TRBV23-1 is designated an ORF whose function remains uncertain. V lost 7 bases and J 6 bases, leaving 18 bases between the germline ends. CDR3 length equals 14 residues.

The V call is TRBV12-3 or TRBV12-4, the J call TRBJ2-5; D uncertain. The CDR3 covers 13 residues. Trimming cost V 3 bases and J 4 bases, with 9 bases left between them. The CDR3 bases are TGTGCCAGCAGTTTTTCTTCGGGAGAGACCCAGTACTTC. It specifies CASSFSSGETQYF.

The chain uses TRBV10-1 and TRBJ1-2, with 7 bases aligning to TRBD1. CDR3 size: 13 residues. V shed 2 bases and J 6 bases; nucleotides not matched to a gene: 3. Germline assignment: CDR1 WNHNN and CDR2 SYGVQD (reference sequence). The CDR3 region has the DNA TGCGCCAGCAGTGAGGGGCAGGGGGATGGCTACACCTTC. Protein product: CASSEGQGDGYTF.

This clone was seen just once. The chain uses TRBV27 and TRBJ1-2; the match to TRBD1 covers 7 bases. J gave up 2 bases and V 3 bases, and 6 bases lay outside the gene matches. The CDR3 runs 15 residues. Germline V lookup: CDR1 MNHEY, CDR2 SMNVEV (reference sequence). CDR3 sequence: CASSLSATGNYGYTF. The CDR3 nucleotides are TGTGCCAGCAGTTTGTCCGCGACAGGGAACTATGGCTACACCTTC.

The J gene is TRBJ1-2, the V gene TRBV20-1; no clear D. This CDR3 has 11 residues. Germline V gene data show CDR1 as DFQATT and CDR2 as SNEGSKA (reference sequence). V shed 2 bases and J shed 10 bases, with 11 bases lying between them. CDR3 DNA sequence: TGCAGTGCTAGATACGATACTTCCTACACCTTC. Amino acids: CSARYDTSYTF.

The V call is TRBV7-3, the J call TRBJ1-1, with 7 bases fitting TRBD1. CDR1 and CDR2 from the germline V gene are SGHTA and FQGTGA. Trimming removed 3 bases from V and 1 base from J; junction bases left unmatched: 5. The CDR3 is 15 residues long. The CDR3 is CASSLQGVRNTEAFF. The CDR3, as DNA: TGTGCCAGCAGCTTGCAGGGGGTAAGGAACACTGAAGCTTTCTTT. Combining the CDR3 with reference TRBV7-3 and TRBJ1-1 gives the whole variable domain GAGVSQTPSNKVTEKGKYVELRCDPISGHTALYWYRQSLGQGPEFLIYFQGTGAADDSGLPNDRFFAVRPEGSVSTLKIQRTERGDSAVYLCASSLQGVRNTEAFFGQGTRLTVV.

V is TRBV9 and J is TRBJ1-4; D unclear. Looked up from germline, CDR1 is SGDLS and CDR2 is YYNGEE. Deletions cut 4 bases from V and 7 bases from J, with 17 bases between. The CDR3 has 15 amino acids. CDR3 residues: CASSPQGGSGEKLFF. CDR3 nucleotides: TGTGCCAGCAGCCCACAAGGAGGGAGTGGTGAAAAACTGTTTTTT. Combining the CDR3 with reference TRBV9 and TRBJ1-4 gives the whole variable domain DSGVTQTPKHLITATGQRVTLRCSPRSGDLSVYWYQQSLDQGLQFLIQYYNGEERAKGNILERFSAQQFPDLHSELNLSSLELGDSALYFCASSPQGGSGEKLFFGSGTQLSVL.

The gene calls are TRBV10-1 and TRBJ2-1; weak D call: TRBD2 (6 bases). Per germline, CDR1 WNHNN and CDR2 SYGVQD (reference sequence). The CDR3 extends over 13 amino acids. The V gene lost 8 bases and the J gene lost 7 bases, with 15 bases spanning the gap. The CDR3 is CASRLSGENEQFF. As DNA, the CDR3 is TGCGCCAGCCGTTTGTCGGGAGAAAATGAGCAGTTCTTC.

This chain links TRBV11-2 with TRBJ2-7, with a tentative D call TRBD2 (5 bases). The CDR3 contains 15 residues. V was shortened by 0 bases and J by 2 bases, with 11 bases between the two germline ends. Germline V CDR1 and CDR2: SGHAT, FQNNGV. CDR3 loop: CASSLEAGSTYEQYF. The CDR3 DNA follows: TGTGCCAGCAGCTTAGAGGCGGGTTCCACCTACGAGCAGTACTTC. Full variable domain (outside the CDR3, taken from reference TRBV11-2 and TRBJ2-7): EAGVAQSPRYKIIEKRQSVAFWCNPISGHATLYWYQQILGQGPKLLIQFQNNGVVDDSQLPKDRFSAERLKGVDSTLKIQPAKLEDSAVYLCASSLEAGSTYEQYFGPGTRLTVT.

The rearrangement joins TRBV11-1 to TRBJ1-5; D gene ambiguous. V shed 6 bases and J shed 1 base, with 7 bases lying between them. The CDR3 sequence is 13 residues long. Germline assignment: CDR1 SGHAT and CDR2 FQDESV (reference sequence). The chain's CDR3 is CASSVESNQPQHF. CDR3 coding DNA: TGTGCCAGCAGTGTGGAGAGCAATCAGCCCCAGCATTTT.

This chain uses TRBV9 with TRBJ2-3; TRBD2 agrees at 7 bases. CDR1 and CDR2 (germline): SGDLS, YYNGEE. V gave up 0 bases and J gave up 1 base; unmatched junction bases: 5. CDR3 length: 16 residues. CDR3 region: CASSVEWGGRTDTQYF. The CDR3 nucleotides are TGTGCCAGCAGCGTAGAATGGGGGGGTCGCACAGATACGCAGTATTTT.

The V call is TRBV12-2, the J call TRBJ2-5; the table's D call of TRBD2 was not tested on the DNA. TRBV12-2 is termed a pseudogene. This CDR3 is 12 amino acids long. The CDR3 nucleotides read TGTGCAAGTCGATACTTAAGAGAGACCCAGTACTTC. Its protein is CASRYLRETQYF.

This clone was seen a handful of times. The chain recombines TRBV27 with TRBJ2-1, with 10 bases that match TRBD2. The CDR3 has 15 amino acids. Per germline, CDR1 MNHEY and CDR2 SMNVEV (reference sequence). V lost 2 bases and J lost 9; bases outside the gene matches: 7. The CDR3 region has the DNA TGTGCCAGCAGTTTACTAGCGGGGGCAAGGGGTGAGCAGTTCTTC. Amino acids: CASSLLAGARGEQFF.

With respect to this clone: Other DNA variants within this sample encode the same CDR3. This chain connects TRBV7-9 to TRBJ2-3, with D tentatively TRBD1 (5 bases). Germline V gene data show CDR1 as SEHNR and CDR2 as FQNEAQ (reference sequence). Trimming took 1 base from V and 2 from J, leaving 7 bases between them. This CDR3 has 14 residues. CDR3 sequence (DNA): TGTGCCAGCAGCTTAGAGGGGTCCACAGATACGCAGTATTTT. Encoded protein: CASSLEGSTDTQYF.

The V call is TRBV7-2, the J call TRBJ2-7; 7 bases agree with TRBD2. V trimming: 5 bases; J trimming: 2 bases; junction bases outside the gene matches: 6. From germline, CDR1 is SGHTA and CDR2 FQGNSA. This CDR3 has 14 residues. The CDR3 DNA follows: TGTGCCAGCAGCCGTGGACTAGTTGCCTACGAGCAGTACTTC. Its protein is CASSRGLVAYEQYF.

The J gene is TRBJ1-2, the V gene TRBV6-1; 8 nucleotides match TRBD1. V lost 1 base, J lost 8 bases, and 6 bases stayed unmatched. CDR3 size: 14 residues. Per the germline V gene, CDR1 is MNHNS and CDR2 is SASEGT. CDR3 nucleotide sequence: TGTGCCAGCAGTGAAGATGGCAGGGGGCCGGGCTACACCTTC. Amino acid sequence: CASSEDGRGPGYTF.

CDR3 in DNA: TGTGCCTGGAACGCCGGGATAAGGGCCAACGTCCTGACTTTC. Its protein is CAWNAGIRANVLTF. V gene TRBV30 combines with J gene TRBJ2-6; D is possibly TRBD2 (5 bases). The CDR3 contains 14 residues. V lost 4 bases and J 5 bases, leaving 12 bases between the germline ends. Germline CDR1 reads GTSNPN; CDR2 reads SVGIG (reference sequence). Full variable domain (outside the CDR3, taken from reference TRBV30 and TRBJ2-6): SQTIHQWPATLVQPVGSPLSLECTVEGTSNPNLYWYRQAAGRGLQLLFYSVGIGQISSEVPQNLSASRPQDRQFILSSKKLLLSDSGFYLCAWNAGIRANVLTFGAGSRLTVL.

The V call is TRBV11-2, the J call TRBJ1-1; D not certain. The V gene lost 1 base and the J gene lost 1 base, with 7 bases spanning the gap. Germline V lookup: CDR1 SGHAT, CDR2 FQNNGV. The CDR3 has 14 residues. The CDR3 DNA follows: TGTGCCAGCAGCTTAGTGGGCTCGAACACTGAAGCTTTCTTT. This gives the protein CASSLVGSNTEAFF. Together with reference TRBV11-2 and TRBJ1-1, the CDR3 gives the full variable domain: EAGVAQSPRYKIIEKRQSVAFWCNPISGHATLYWYQQILGQGPKLLIQFQNNGVVDDSQLPKDRFSAERLKGVDSTLKIQPAKLEDSAVYLCASSLVGSNTEAFFGQGTRLTVV.

This chain links TRBV19 with TRBJ2-3; 7 positions agree with TRBD2. From germline, CDR1 is LNHDA and CDR2 SQIVND (reference sequence). V lost 2 bases to trimming and J lost 3 bases; unmatched junction nucleotides: 11. The CDR3 sequence is 17 residues long. For the CDR3, the DNA is TGTGCCAGTAGTATAACCCGACCTTGGGGGGGTACAGATACGCAGTATTTT. Translated: CASSITRPWGGTDTQYF.

The chain is built from TRBV19 and TRBJ2-3, with 9 bases that match TRBD1. The CDR3 has 15 amino acids. The germline V gene encodes CDR1 LNHDA and CDR2 SQIVND (reference sequence). V was clipped by 10 bases and J by 6 bases; unmatched bases: 14. The CDR3 bases are TGTGCCACCTCCGGGACAGGGAGGTCAGGGGATACGCAGTATTTT. It yields the protein CATSGTGRSGDTQYF.

The J gene is TRBJ1-2, the V gene TRBV21-1; no check of the table's D call, TRBD1, against the DNA was made. TRBV21-1 is a pseudogene locus. This CDR3 contains 17 residues. The CDR3 sequence is CASTKPLTRPVHYGYTF. The CDR3 nucleotides read TGTGCCAGCACAAAACCGTTAACCCGCCCAGTTCATTATGGCTACACCTTC.

This clone has only one observation. The chain has TRBV9 and TRBJ2-1, with 10 bases lining up with TRBD2. The CDR3 runs 16 residues. CDR1 is SGDLS, CDR2 YYNGEE, per germline. Trimming at V came to 0 bases and at J to 7 bases, leaving 7 bases not matched to a gene. The CDR3 loop is CASSVARSGGVNEQFF. As DNA, the CDR3 is TGTGCCAGCAGCGTAGCTCGGAGCGGGGGGGTTAATGAGCAGTTCTTC.

This rearrangement joins TRBV7-2 to TRBJ1-5; maybe TRBD1 (5 bases). Germline CDR1 is SGHTA and CDR2 is FQGNSA. CDR3 length: 14 residues. Trimming stripped 1 base from V and 9 bases from J, with 13 bases between. The CDR3, as DNA: TGTGCCAGCAGCTTAGTGCAGGGCGGGAGGCCCCAGCATTTT. It is translated as CASSLVQGGRPQHF.

The J gene is TRBJ1-2, the V gene TRBV29-1, with D maybe TRBD1 (6 bases). The CDR3 has 14 amino acids. Looked up from germline, CDR1 is SQVTM and CDR2 is ANQGSEA. V lost 7 bases and J lost 0, with 15 bases in between. The CDR3 region is CSARSQGANYGYTF. The CDR3 bases are TGCAGCGCCCGATCACAGGGAGCTAACTATGGCTACACCTTC.